This TCR beta chain emerged from a study of regulatory T cells in long-lasting Graves disease. This sample's time point: newly diagnosed GD, antithyroid drugs for less than 3 months. Extracted RNA from PBMCs served as the source of the TCR library. Arm-PCR with iRepertoire HTBI primers amplified the CDR3 regions for these TCR beta libraries. TCRdb re-analysed the multiplex PCR reads in MiXCR, keeping a single row per CDR3 protein. This sample yields fewer than 450,000 distinct CDR3 sequences, of which about 15% are seen a single time; 7.8% belongs to the top ten. This clonotype has a handful of counts. This CDR3 region has 14 residues. Germline V gene sequence: CDR1 SGHNT, CDR2 YYREEE (reference sequence). The V gene lost 0 bases and the J gene lost 4 bases, with 10 bases spanning the gap. The same data also went into a second study, on T cells in Graves' hyperthyroidism and ophthalmopathy.

This receptor was taken from a woman aged 40 to 49 with Graves disease. The rearrangement uses TRBV5-4 and TRBJ1-2; no reliable D call. Sequenced material: peripheral blood mononuclear cells (PBMCs), taken at new diagnosis, from a patient treated with antithyroid drugs. The CDR3 region is CASSLEEGLYGYTF. The CDR3, as DNA: TGTGCCAGCAGCTTGGAGGAGGGTCTCTATGGCTACACCTTC.